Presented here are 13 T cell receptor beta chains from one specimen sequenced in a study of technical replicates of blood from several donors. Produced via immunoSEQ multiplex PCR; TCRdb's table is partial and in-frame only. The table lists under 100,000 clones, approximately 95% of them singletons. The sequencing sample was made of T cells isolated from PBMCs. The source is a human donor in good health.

The CDR3 reads CASSKSWHEQFF. CDR3 sequence (DNA): TGTGCCAGCAGTAAAAGTTGGCATGAGCAGTTCTTC. The V call is TRBV6-1, the J call TRBJ2-1; D gene unclear. This CDR3 spans 12 amino acids. V lost 5 bases and J 8 bases, leaving 10 bases between the germline ends. Germline CDR1 reads MNHNS; CDR2 reads SASEGT.

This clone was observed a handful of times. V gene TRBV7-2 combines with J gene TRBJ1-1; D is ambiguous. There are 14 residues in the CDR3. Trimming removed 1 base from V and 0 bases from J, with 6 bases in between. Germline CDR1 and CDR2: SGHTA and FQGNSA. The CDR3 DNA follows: TGTGCCAGCAGCTTAGTCCCTGTGAACACTGAAGCTTTCTTT. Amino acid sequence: CASSLVPVNTEAFF.

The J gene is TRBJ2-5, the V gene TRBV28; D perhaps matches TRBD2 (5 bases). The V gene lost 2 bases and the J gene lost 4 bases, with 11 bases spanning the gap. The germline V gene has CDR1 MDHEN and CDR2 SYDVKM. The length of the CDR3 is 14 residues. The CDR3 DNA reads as TGTGCCAGCAGTTTAGTACTAGGCGTAGAGACCCAGTACTTC. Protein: CASSLVLGVETQYF.

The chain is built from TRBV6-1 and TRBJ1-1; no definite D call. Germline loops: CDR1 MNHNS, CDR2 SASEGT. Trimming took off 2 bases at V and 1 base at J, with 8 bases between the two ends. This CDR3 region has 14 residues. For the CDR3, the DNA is TGTGCCAGCAGTGAACGCGGGGAGAACACTGAAGCTTTCTTT. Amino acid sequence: CASSERGENTEAFF.

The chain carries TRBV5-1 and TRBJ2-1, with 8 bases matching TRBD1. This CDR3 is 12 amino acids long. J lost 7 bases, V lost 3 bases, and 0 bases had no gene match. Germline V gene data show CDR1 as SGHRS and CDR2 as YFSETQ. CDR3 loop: CASSWTGNEQFF. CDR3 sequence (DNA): TGCGCCAGCAGCTGGACAGGGAATGAGCAGTTCTTC. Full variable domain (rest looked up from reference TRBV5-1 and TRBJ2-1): KAGVTQTPRYLIKTRGQQVTLSCSPISGHRSVSWYQQTPGQGLQFLFEYFSETQRNKGNFPGRFSGRQFSNSRSEMNVSTLELGDSALYLCASSWTGNEQFFGPGTRLTVL.

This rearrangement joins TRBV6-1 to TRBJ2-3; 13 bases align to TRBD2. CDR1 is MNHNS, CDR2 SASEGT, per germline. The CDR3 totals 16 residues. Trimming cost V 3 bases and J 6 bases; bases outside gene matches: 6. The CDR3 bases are TGTGCCAGCAGTGACTTGACTAGCGGGGGGTTGGATACGCAGTATTTT. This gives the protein CASSDLTSGGLDTQYF.

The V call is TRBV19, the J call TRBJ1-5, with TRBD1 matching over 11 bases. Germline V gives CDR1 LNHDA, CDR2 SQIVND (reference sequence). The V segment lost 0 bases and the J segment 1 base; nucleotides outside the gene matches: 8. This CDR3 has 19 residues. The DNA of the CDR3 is TGTGCCAGTAGTATAGATCGTAGGACAGGGGGCGTCAGCAATCAGCCCCAGCATTTT. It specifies CASSIDRRTGGVSNQPQHF.

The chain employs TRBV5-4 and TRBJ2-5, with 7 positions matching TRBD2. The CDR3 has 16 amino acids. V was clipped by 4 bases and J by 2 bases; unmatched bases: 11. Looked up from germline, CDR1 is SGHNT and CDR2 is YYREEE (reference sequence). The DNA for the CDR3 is TGTGCCAGCAGCCCCGAGCCTAGCGGTATGCAAGAGACCCAGTACTTC. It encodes CASSPEPSGMQETQYF.

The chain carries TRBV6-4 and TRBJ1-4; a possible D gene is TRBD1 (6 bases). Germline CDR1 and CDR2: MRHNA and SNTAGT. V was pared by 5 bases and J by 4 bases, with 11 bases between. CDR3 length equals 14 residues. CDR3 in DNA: TGTGCCAGCAGTACGGCAGGGGTTAATGAAAAACTGTTTTTT. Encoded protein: CASSTAGVNEKLFF.

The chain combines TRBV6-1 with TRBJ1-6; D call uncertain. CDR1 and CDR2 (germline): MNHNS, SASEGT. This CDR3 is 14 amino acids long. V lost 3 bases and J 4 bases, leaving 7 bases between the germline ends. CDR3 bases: TGTGCCAGCAGTGATCGGGGTTATAATTCACCCCTCCACTTT. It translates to CASSDRGYNSPLHF.

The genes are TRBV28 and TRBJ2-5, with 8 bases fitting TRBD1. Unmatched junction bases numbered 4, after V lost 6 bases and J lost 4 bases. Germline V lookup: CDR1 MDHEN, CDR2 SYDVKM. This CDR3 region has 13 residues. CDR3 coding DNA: TGTGCCAGCAGAAGACAGGGGCGAGAGACCCAGTACTTC. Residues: CASRRQGRETQYF.

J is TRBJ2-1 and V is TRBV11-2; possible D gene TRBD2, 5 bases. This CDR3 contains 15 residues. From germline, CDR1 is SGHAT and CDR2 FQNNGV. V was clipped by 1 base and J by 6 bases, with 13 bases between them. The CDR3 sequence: CASSLGYGGSNEQFF. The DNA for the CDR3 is TGTGCCAGCAGCTTAGGTTATGGCGGGTCCAATGAGCAGTTCTTC.

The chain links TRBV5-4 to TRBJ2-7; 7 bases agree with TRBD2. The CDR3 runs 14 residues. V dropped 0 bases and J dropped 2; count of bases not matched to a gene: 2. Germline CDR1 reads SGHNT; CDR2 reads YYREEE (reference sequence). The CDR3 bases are TGTGCCAGCAGCTTGGCCGGGGGGACCTACGAGCAGTACTTC. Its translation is CASSLAGGTYEQYF.